Listed below are T cell receptor beta chains from one sample, sequenced in a study of pediatric ulcerative colitis. Method: immunoSEQ multiplex PCR; TCRdb's copy keeps in-frame clones and lacks some. The sample carries more than 50,000 clones, about three quarters recorded once. The sample comprised blood. These receptors came from a boy aged 5-17 years with moderate ulcerative colitis. CDR3s include the opening cysteine and the closing phenylalanine or tryptophan. Fields, in order: clone size, V gene, D gene, J gene, CDR3 protein, CDR3 DNA. A D gene is named only where the DNA matches it firmly. Expanded clones are given a class, and other clones once, few, many or no size at all.

once	TRBV7-9	-	TRBJ2-7	CASSPRGNYEQYF	TGTGCCAGCAGTCCAAGGGGGAACTACGAGCAGTACTTC
few	TRBV30	-	TRBJ1-1	CAWSLDMNTEAFF	TGTGCCTGGAGTTTAGATATGAACACTGAAGCTTTCTTT
-	TRBV19	TRBD1	TRBJ2-5	CASSILGQPQETQYF	TGTGCCAGTAGTATTCTGGGACAGCCCCAAGAGACCCAGTACTTC
-	TRBV18	-	TRBJ2-2	CASSLGLDTGELFF	TGTGCCAGCTCACTAGGACTTGACACCGGGGAGCTGTTTTTT
-	TRBV9	TRBD2	TRBJ2-3	CASSARVAGGLPGDTQYF	TGTGCCAGCAGCGCTAGGGTGGCGGGGGGGTTACCCGGAGATACGCAGTATTTT
-	TRBV5-4	TRBD2	TRBJ2-2	CASSLAPGTSVTGELFF	TGTGCCAGCAGCTTGGCCCCCGGGACTAGCGTCACCGGGGAGCTGTTTTTT
-	TRBV27	-	TRBJ2-1	CASSLSAGHSYNEQFF	TGTGCCAGCAGTTTATCGGCGGGACACTCCTACAATGAGCAGTTCTTC
-	TRBV10-3	-	TRBJ1-1	CAISESVDDEAFF	TGTGCCATCAGTGAGTCAGTAGATGATGAAGCTTTCTTT
-	TRBV11-2	-	TRBJ1-2	CASSLDLGTNYGYTF	TGTGCCAGCAGCTTAGATCTAGGGACGAACTATGGCTACACCTTC
few	TRBV19	-	TRBJ1-1	CASRSQGNEAFF	TGTGCCAGTAGGTCACAGGGAAATGAAGCTTTCTTT
-	TRBV6-1	-	TRBJ1-1	CASSEFGPSTEAFF	TGTGCCAGCAGTGAATTTGGACCCTCCACGGAAGCTTTCTTT
-	TRBV18	-	TRBJ1-3	CASSPTQGNTIYF	TGTGCCAGCTCCCCTACGCAAGGAAACACCATATATTTT
-	TRBV27	TRBD1	TRBJ1-5	CASSLWAGGPGPQHF	TGTGCCAGCAGTTTATGGGCAGGGGGCCCAGGGCCCCAGCATTTT
-	TRBV5-1	-	TRBJ2-3	CASSLSGVTDTQYF	TGCGCCAGCAGCCTCTCCGGGGTCACAGATACGCAGTATTTT
-	TRBV4-3	-	TRBJ1-2	CASSQERSGGNYGYTF	TGCGCCAGCAGCCAAGAACGGTCGGGGGGTAACTATGGCTACACCTTC
-	TRBV4-2	-	TRBJ1-1	CASSHDRIDLGATEAFF	TGTGCCAGCAGCCATGACAGAATCGATTTGGGGGCAACTGAAGCTTTCTTT
-	TRBV29-1	-	TRBJ2-7	CSVDLGYEQYF	TGCAGCGTTGATCTAGGCTACGAGCAGTACTTC
once	TRBV2	TRBD1	TRBJ2-5	CASRGLTGFLETQYF	TGTGCCAGCAGAGGACTGACAGGGTTCTTAGAGACCCAGTACTTC
-	TRBV2	-	TRBJ2-5	CASSEVWKGQRQETQYF	TGTGCCAGCAGTGAAGTTTGGAAAGGACAGCGTCAAGAGACCCAGTACTTC
-	TRBV18	-	TRBJ2-7	CASSIRDTILYEQYF	TGTGCCAGCTCAATTCGGGACACGATTCTTTACGAGCAGTACTTC
-	TRBV11-2	-	TRBJ1-1	CASSYSTPGRTEAFF	TGTGCCAGCAGCTATTCGACCCCGGGACGGACTGAAGCTTTCTTT
-	TRBV19	-	TRBJ2-6	CASRDRVSGANVLTF	TGTGCCAGTAGGGACAGAGTCTCTGGGGCCAACGTCCTGACTTTC
once	TRBV5-6	TRBD2	TRBJ2-7	CASSGLAGSYEQYF	TGTGCCAGCAGTGGACTAGCGGGATCCTACGAGCAGTACTTC
-	TRBV5-8	TRBD2	TRBJ2-5	CASSIGRGTRKETQYF	TGTGCCAGCAGCATTGGGAGGGGGACTAGAAAGGAGACCCAGTACTTC
-	TRBV5-8	-	TRBJ2-3	CASSLEAQYF	TGTGCCAGCAGCTTGGAGGCGCAGTATTTT
-	TRBV6-5	TRBD1	TRBJ2-7	CASSYPGTGGTYEQYF	TGTGCCAGCAGTTACCCCGGGACAGGGGGAACCTACGAGCAGTACTTC
few	TRBV29-1	-	TRBJ1-1	CSVEEAGRAEAFF	TGCAGCGTTGAAGAAGCAGGGCGCGCTGAAGCTTTCTTT
-	TRBV7-9	-	TRBJ1-1	CASSLGGETEAFF	TGTGCCAGCAGCTTAGGAGGGGAGACTGAAGCTTTCTTT
once	TRBV27	TRBD1	TRBJ1-1	CASSRTGINTEAFF	TGTGCCAGCAGTCGGACAGGAATCAACACTGAAGCTTTCTTT
-	TRBV27	-	TRBJ1-2	CASSQVGYEANYGYTF	TGTGCCAGCAGTCAAGTGGGCTATGAAGCTAACTATGGCTACACCTTC
-	TRBV9	-	TRBJ1-4	CASSVGLGETNEKLFF	TGTGCCAGCAGCGTAGGATTGGGGGAGACTAATGAAAAACTGTTTTTT
few	TRBV6-4	-	TRBJ1-1	CASSDQANTEAFF	TGTGCCAGCAGTGACCAGGCGAACACTGAAGCTTTCTTT
few	TRBV2	-	TRBJ1-1	CASVGLNTEAFF	TGTGCCAGCGTTGGGTTGAACACTGAAGCTTTCTTT
-	TRBV19	-	TRBJ2-1	CASRSDNAYNEQFF	TGTGCCAGTAGGTCGGATAACGCCTACAATGAGCAGTTCTTC
-	TRBV6-5	-	TRBJ1-5	CASTAGHTQPQHF	TGTGCCAGCACCGCCGGCCACACTCAGCCCCAGCATTTT
-	TRBV4-1	-	TRBJ1-5	CASSQEGTPLRGNQPQHF	TGCGCCAGCAGCCAAGAGGGGACCCCCCTTCGAGGCAATCAGCCCCAGCATTTT
-	TRBV9	TRBD2	TRBJ2-1	CASSVDGGDNNEQFF	TGTGCCAGCAGCGTAGACGGGGGGGATAACAATGAGCAGTTCTTC
once	TRBV27	TRBD1	TRBJ2-7	CASSLIWDSTYEQYF	TGTGCCAGCAGCCTAATTTGGGACAGCACCTACGAGCAGTACTTC
-	TRBV25-1	TRBD1	TRBJ1-1	CASSEYRAGQGAEAFF	TGTGCCAGCAGTGAATATCGTGCAGGACAGGGGGCTGAAGCTTTCTTT
-	TRBV30	-	TRBJ1-1	CAWSVIRGGTEAFF	TGTGCCTGGAGTGTAATTCGAGGAGGGACTGAAGCTTTCTTT
-	TRBV7-9	-	TRBJ2-1	CASTRFTTYNEQFF	TGTGCCAGCACGAGGTTCACGACCTACAATGAGCAGTTCTTC
few	TRBV27	TRBD1	TRBJ1-2	CASSPGQGTYKEGYTF	TGTGCCAGCAGTCCCGGACAGGGGACATATAAGGAAGGCTACACCTTC
-	TRBV9	TRBD2	TRBJ2-3	CASSQGLARDTQYF	TGTGCCAGCAGCCAGGGACTAGCGAGAGATACGCAGTATTTT
-	TRBV4-1	TRBD1	TRBJ1-4	CASSPLGQGDSTNEKLFF	TGCGCCAGCAGCCCCCTGGGGCAGGGGGATTCAACTAATGAAAAACTGTTTTTT
-	TRBV9	-	TRBJ1-4	CASSVEGAPVGEKLFF	TGTGCCAGCAGCGTGGAGGGTGCCCCCGTGGGCGAAAAACTGTTTTTT
-	TRBV6-4	-	TRBJ2-1	CASSDLKGSPVLFF	TGTGCCAGCAGTGACCTGAAGGGAAGCCCCGTTTTGTTCTTC
few	TRBV30	-	TRBJ1-2	CAWRSTVSNYGYTF	TGTGCCTGGAGATCGACAGTCTCCAACTATGGCTACACCTTC
-	TRBV9	-	TRBJ2-5	CASSVVGGETQYF	TGTGCCAGCAGCGTAGTAGGAGGAGAGACCCAGTACTTC
-	TRBV7-9	-	TRBJ2-5	CASSLYRVEETQYF	TGTGCCAGCAGCTTATACAGGGTTGAAGAGACCCAGTACTTC
-	TRBV7-6	-	TRBJ1-5	CASSLGSWQGDNQPQHF	TGTGCCAGCAGCTTGGGGTCATGGCAGGGCGACAATCAGCCCCAGCATTTT
-	TRBV19	-	TRBJ1-5	CASSQDYSNQPQHF	TGTGCCAGTAGTCAAGACTATAGCAATCAGCCCCAGCATTTT